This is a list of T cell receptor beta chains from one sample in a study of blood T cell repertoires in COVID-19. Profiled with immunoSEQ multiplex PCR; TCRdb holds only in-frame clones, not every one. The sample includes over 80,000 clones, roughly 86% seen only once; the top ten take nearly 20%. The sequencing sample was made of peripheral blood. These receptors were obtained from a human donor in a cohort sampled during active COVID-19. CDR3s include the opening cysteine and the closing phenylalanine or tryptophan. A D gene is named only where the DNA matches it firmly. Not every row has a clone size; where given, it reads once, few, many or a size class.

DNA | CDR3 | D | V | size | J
TGTGCCAGCAGCTTACGGGACAGCCCCTGGACCAACTCTGGAAACACCATATATTTT | CASSLRDSPWTNSGNTIYF | TRBD1 | TRBV7-9 | . | TRBJ1-3
TGCGCCAGCAGCTTGGGGACTCTGCAAGAGACCCAGTACTTC | CASSLGTLQETQYF | . | TRBV5-1 | . | TRBJ2-5
TGTGCCAGTAGTATGGTGGCGGGTACTAACTATGGCTACACCTTC | CASSMVAGTNYGYTF | . | TRBV19 | . | TRBJ1-2
TGTGCCAGCAGTTTAAGACTAGTCGGGGGTACGCAGTATTTT | CASSLRLVGGTQYF | . | TRBV28 | . | TRBJ2-3
TGTGCCAGCAGTTACACCCGGACAGGGGATAATCAGCCCCAGCATTTT | CASSYTRTGDNQPQHF | TRBD1 | TRBV6-5 | . | TRBJ1-5
TGTGCCAGCGAGGGGCCAGGGGGGTACGAGCAGTACTTC | CASEGPGGYEQYF | . | TRBV3-1/TRBV3-2 | . | TRBJ2-7
TGCGCCAGCAGCCGGGACAACGCCATGATCGGCTACACCTTC | CASSRDNAMIGYTF | . | TRBV4-1 | . | TRBJ1-2
TGTGCCAGCAGCCAACCAGGGCCTTCAAATGAAAAACTGTTTTTT | CASSQPGPSNEKLFF | . | TRBV3-1/TRBV3-2 | . | TRBJ1-4
TGCGCCAGCAGCTTTACAGGGGGCTCCGAGACTTTCTTT | CASSFTGGSETFF | TRBD1 | TRBV5-1 | . | TRBJ1-1
TGTGCCAGCAGCCTTACCCTCAGCGGGAGGGGGGAGCAGTACTTC | CASSLTLSGRGEQYF | TRBD2 | TRBV11-1 | . | TRBJ2-7
TGTGCCAGCAGCCTATACGACGAGCAGTACTTC | CASSLYDEQYF | . | TRBV11-2 | . | TRBJ2-7
TGTGCCGGGGGACAGGGCTACGAGCAGTACTTC | CAGGQGYEQYF | TRBD1 | TRBV6-5 | . | TRBJ2-7
TGTGCCAGCAGCCAGGACAGATGGGGTTACGAGCAGTACTTC | CASSQDRWGYEQYF | . | TRBV14 | . | TRBJ2-7
TGTGCCAGCAGCCAGGAGGGGATATACACTGAAGCTTTCTTT | CASSQEGIYTEAFF | . | TRBV3-1/TRBV3-2 | few | TRBJ1-1
TGTGCCAGCAGTTACTCGCAGATCACTGAAGCTTTCTTT | CASSYSQITEAFF | . | TRBV6-5 | . | TRBJ1-1
TGTGCCAGCAGCTTAGATGGGGCAGGGAGGGGCTACACCTTC | CASSLDGAGRGYTF | . | TRBV7-2 | . | TRBJ1-2
TGTGCCATCAGTGGCCAAGGGACAGGGCCCTCCGAGCAGTACTTC | CAISGQGTGPSEQYF | TRBD1 | TRBV10-3 | . | TRBJ2-7
TGCAGCGTAGGGTGGGCGGACAGGCCATCCTACGAGCAGTACTTC | CSVGWADRPSYEQYF | TRBD1 | TRBV29-1 | . | TRBJ2-7
TGTGCCAGCATCGACAGCGTCTTAGAGCAGTACTTC | CASIDSVLEQYF | . | TRBV2 | . | TRBJ2-7
TGTGCCAGCAGCCCTGGCGCCCAGCGGGAGTACGAGCAGTACTTC | CASSPGAQREYEQYF | TRBD2 | TRBV5-4 | . | TRBJ2-7
TGTGCCAGCAGCGCCGGGACTAGCGGGTTTTACAATGAGCAGTTCTTC | CASSAGTSGFYNEQFF | TRBD2 | TRBV5-8 | . | TRBJ2-1
TGCAGCGTTGAAGTGAACCTATCCACAGATACGCAGTATTTT | CSVEVNLSTDTQYF | . | TRBV29-1 | . | TRBJ2-3
TGTGCCAGCAGCCCCTACTCCTACGAGCAGTACTTC | CASSPYSYEQYF | . | TRBV5-8 | . | TRBJ2-7
TGTGCCAGCATTGGACAGGGAATGGGGTACACCTTC | CASIGQGMGYTF | TRBD1 | TRBV2 | few | TRBJ1-2
TGTGCCAGCAGTAGGACAGGGAATCAGCCCCAGCATTTT | CASSRTGNQPQHF | TRBD1 | TRBV2 | . | TRBJ1-5
TGTGCCAGTAGTGGGGGACTAGCGGGAGCAGGAGGTACGCAGTATTTT | CASSGGLAGAGGTQYF | TRBD2 | TRBV19 | . | TRBJ2-3
TGCAGCGCCATTAGTGATTCATATGGCTACACCTTC | CSAISDSYGYTF | . | TRBV29-1 | . | TRBJ1-2
TGTGCCAGCAGCTTGGCGGTATCGTCAGAGGGTAGTGAAGAGCAGTACTTC | CASSLAVSSEGSEEQYF | . | TRBV5-4 | . | TRBJ2-7
TGTGCCAGTAGTATAGATTGGACTAGCGGGAGCCCAGATACGCAGTATTTT | CASSIDWTSGSPDTQYF | TRBD2 | TRBV19 | . | TRBJ2-3
TGTGCCAGCAGCTTCTTCCCGAGGGAGATGGGGACTGAAGCTTTCTTT | CASSFFPREMGTEAFF | . | TRBV7-3 | . | TRBJ1-1
TGTGCTAGTAAAGCGGGAGGAGACAATGAGCAGTTCTTC | CASKAGGDNEQFF | TRBD2 | TRBV12-5 | . | TRBJ2-1
TGTGCCAGCAGTGGACTAGCCTACGAGCAGTACTTC | CASSGLAYEQYF | . | TRBV25-1 | . | TRBJ2-7
TGTGCCAGCAGCCAAGATCCACGCGGGAGAACAGATACGCAGTATTTT | CASSQDPRGRTDTQYF | TRBD2 | TRBV4-2 | . | TRBJ2-3
TGTGCCAGCAGCCAAACTAGCGGGAGTCCCGAGCAGTACTTC | CASSQTSGSPEQYF | TRBD2 | TRBV9 | . | TRBJ2-7
TGTGCCAGCAGTGAACAATGGCAGGGGGAAGGCTACACCTTC | CASSEQWQGEGYTF | TRBD1 | TRBV25-1 | . | TRBJ1-2
TGTGCCAGCAGCGTAGGGAGCGGGAGCACCTACGAGCAGTACTTC | CASSVGSGSTYEQYF | TRBD2 | TRBV9 | . | TRBJ2-7
TGTGCCATCAGGGGACAGTCGGGTCAGCCCCAGCATTTT | CAIRGQSGQPQHF | TRBD1 | TRBV10-3 | . | TRBJ1-5
TGTGCCAGCAGTTTTAGTCGACTTACAGATACGCAGTATTTT | CASSFSRLTDTQYF | . | TRBV28 | . | TRBJ2-3
TGTGCCAGCAGCCCCGGGACTAGCGTCTCCTACGAGCAGTACTTC | CASSPGTSVSYEQYF | TRBD2 | TRBV5-4 | . | TRBJ2-7
TGCGCCAGCAGCCAAGATCGGGGGGGAATCGGGCAGCCCCAGCATTTT | CASSQDRGGIGQPQHF | . | TRBV4-3 | . | TRBJ1-5
TGTGCCAGCAGCCAGGCGACCACCTCTAACACCGGGGAGCTGTTTTTT | CASSQATTSNTGELFF | . | TRBV7-2 | . | TRBJ2-2
TGTGCCAGCACCCTGGACTGGTCCTACGAGCAGTACTTC | CASTLDWSYEQYF | . | TRBV5-6 | . | TRBJ2-7
TGTGCCAGTAGTACTCTGGGACTCACCGAAGAGACCCAGTACTTC | CASSTLGLTEETQYF | . | TRBV19 | once | TRBJ2-5
TGTGCCATCAGTGACGGGAATCAGCCCCAGCATTTT | CAISDGNQPQHF | . | TRBV10-3 | few | TRBJ1-5
TGTGCCAGCAGCCCCCGGGGACTAGCGGGCCACTCCTACGAGCAGTACTTC | CASSPRGLAGHSYEQYF | TRBD2 | TRBV11-2 | . | TRBJ2-7
TGTGCCAGCAGCTTAATAGCGGGAGTTGCAGATACGCAGTATTTT | CASSLIAGVADTQYF | TRBD2 | TRBV7-3 | . | TRBJ2-3
TGCGCCAGCGGAATAGCGGGAGGACAAGAGACCCAGTACTTC | CASGIAGGQETQYF | TRBD2 | TRBV5-1 | . | TRBJ2-5
. | CASSEGVGQGTYTF | . | TRBV2 | . | TRBJ1-2